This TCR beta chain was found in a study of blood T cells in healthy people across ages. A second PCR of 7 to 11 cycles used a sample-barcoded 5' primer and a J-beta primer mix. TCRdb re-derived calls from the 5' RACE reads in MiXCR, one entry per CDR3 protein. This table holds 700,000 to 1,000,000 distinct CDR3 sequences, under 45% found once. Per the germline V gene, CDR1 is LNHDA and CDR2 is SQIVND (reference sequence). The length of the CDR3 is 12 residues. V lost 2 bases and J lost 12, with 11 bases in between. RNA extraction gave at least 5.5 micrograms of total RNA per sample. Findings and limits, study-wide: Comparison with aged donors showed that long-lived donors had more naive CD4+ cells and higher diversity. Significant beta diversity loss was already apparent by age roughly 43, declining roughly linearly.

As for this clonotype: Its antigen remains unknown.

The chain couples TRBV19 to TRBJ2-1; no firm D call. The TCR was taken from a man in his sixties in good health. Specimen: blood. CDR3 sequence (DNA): TGTGCCAGTAGTATAAACAGCAATTTGCAGTTCTTC. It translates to CASSINSNLQFF.